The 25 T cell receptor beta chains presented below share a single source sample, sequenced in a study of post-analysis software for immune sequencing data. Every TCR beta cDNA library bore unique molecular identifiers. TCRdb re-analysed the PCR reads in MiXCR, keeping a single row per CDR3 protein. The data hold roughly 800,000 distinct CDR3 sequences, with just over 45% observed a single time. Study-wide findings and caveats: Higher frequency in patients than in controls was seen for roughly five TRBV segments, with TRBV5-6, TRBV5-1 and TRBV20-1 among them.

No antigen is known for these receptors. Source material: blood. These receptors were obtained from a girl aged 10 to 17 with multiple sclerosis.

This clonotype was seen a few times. The CDR3 nucleotides are TGCGCCAGCAGCCACCACAAGACAGGGTCCCAAGAGACCCAGTACTTC. This translates into CASSHHKTGSQETQYF. This chain uses TRBV4-1 with TRBJ2-4; TRBD1 aligns across 7 bases. The tail of the sequence fits TRBJ2-5 better, so the J call may be wrong. Germline V gene lookup returns CDR1 MGHRA and CDR2 YSYEKL. This CDR3 comprises 16 residues.

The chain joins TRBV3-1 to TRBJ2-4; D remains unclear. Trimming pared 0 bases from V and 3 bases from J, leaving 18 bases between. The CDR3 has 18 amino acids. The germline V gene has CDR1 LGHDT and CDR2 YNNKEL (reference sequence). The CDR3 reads CASSQDDGAGYIKNIQYF. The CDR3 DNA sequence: TGTGCCAGCAGCCAAGACGACGGAGCTGGGTATATCAAAAACATTCAGTACTTC.

In DNA form, the CDR3 reads TGTGCCATCAGCCATCCCCAGGGAGCATACTACTACAATGAGCAGTTCTTC. Translated, it gives CAISHPQGAYYYNEQFF. V gene TRBV10-3 combines with J gene TRBJ2-1; D is possibly TRBD1 or TRBD2 (5 bases each). CDR1 ENHRY and CDR2 SYGVKD come from the germline V gene. Trimming removed 6 bases at V and 3 bases at J, with 21 bases between. This CDR3 contains 17 residues.

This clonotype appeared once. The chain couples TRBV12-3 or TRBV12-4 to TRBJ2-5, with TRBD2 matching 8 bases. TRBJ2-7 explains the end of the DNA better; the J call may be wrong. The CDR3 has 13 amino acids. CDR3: CASSPGLGLEQYF. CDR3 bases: TGTGCCAGCAGTCCGGGACTAGGGCTCGAGCAGTACTTC.

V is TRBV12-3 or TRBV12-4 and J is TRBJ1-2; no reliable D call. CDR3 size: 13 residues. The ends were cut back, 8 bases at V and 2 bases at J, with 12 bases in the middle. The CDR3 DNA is TGTGCCAGCGACCACGGGGAGAACTATGGCTACACCTTC. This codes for CASDHGENYGYTF.

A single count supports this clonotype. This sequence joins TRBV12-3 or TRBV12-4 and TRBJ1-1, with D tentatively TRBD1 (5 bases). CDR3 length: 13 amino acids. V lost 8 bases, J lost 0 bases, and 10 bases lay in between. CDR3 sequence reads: CASSRGVNTEAFF. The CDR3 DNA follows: TGTGCCAGCTCGCGAGGGGTGAACACTGAAGCTTTCTTT.

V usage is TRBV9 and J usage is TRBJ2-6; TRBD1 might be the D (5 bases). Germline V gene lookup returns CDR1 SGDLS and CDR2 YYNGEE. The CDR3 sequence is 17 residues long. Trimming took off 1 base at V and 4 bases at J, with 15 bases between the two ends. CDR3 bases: TGTGCCAGCAGCGTATTTTCAGGGCGGTTAGGGGCCAACGTCCTGACTTTC. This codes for CASSVFSGRLGANVLTF.

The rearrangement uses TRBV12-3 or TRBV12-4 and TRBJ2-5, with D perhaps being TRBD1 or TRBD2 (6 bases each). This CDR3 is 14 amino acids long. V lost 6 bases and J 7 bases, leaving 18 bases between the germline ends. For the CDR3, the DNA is TGTGCCAGCAGCCTGGTAGCGGAAGGGGGGACCCAGTACTTC. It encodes CASSLVAEGGTQYF.

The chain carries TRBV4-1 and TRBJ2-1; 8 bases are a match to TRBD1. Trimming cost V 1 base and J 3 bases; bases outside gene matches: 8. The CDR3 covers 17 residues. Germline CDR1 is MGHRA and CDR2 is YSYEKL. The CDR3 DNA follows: TGCGCCAGCAGCCAAGTTGGGCGGGACAGGTACTACAATGAGCAGTTCTTC. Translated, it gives CASSQVGRDRYYNEQFF.

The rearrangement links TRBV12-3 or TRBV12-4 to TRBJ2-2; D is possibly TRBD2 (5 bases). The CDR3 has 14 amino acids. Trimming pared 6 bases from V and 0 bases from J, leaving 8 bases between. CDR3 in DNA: TGTGCCAGCAGACCGGGGACGAACACCGGGGAGCTGTTTTTT. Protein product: CASRPGTNTGELFF.

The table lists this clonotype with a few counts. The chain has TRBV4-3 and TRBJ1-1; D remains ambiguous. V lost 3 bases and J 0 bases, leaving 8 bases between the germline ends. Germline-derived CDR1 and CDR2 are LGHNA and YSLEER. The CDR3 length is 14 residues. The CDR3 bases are TGCGCCAGCAGCCATCGGCGGTTGAACACTGAAGCTTTCTTT. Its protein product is CASSHRRLNTEAFF.

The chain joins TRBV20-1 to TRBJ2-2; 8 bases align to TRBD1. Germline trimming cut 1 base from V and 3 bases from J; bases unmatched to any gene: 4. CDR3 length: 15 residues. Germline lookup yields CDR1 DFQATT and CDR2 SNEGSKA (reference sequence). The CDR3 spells CSARAGTGYTGELFF. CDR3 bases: TGCAGTGCTAGAGCCGGGACAGGATACACCGGGGAGCTGTTTTTT.

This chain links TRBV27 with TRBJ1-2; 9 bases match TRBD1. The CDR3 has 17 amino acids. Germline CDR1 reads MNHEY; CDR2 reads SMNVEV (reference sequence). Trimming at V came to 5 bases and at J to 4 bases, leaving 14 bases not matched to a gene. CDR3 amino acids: CASSTNPGQGLVYGYTF. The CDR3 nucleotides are TGTGCCAGCAGTACCAATCCGGGACAGGGATTAGTCTATGGCTACACCTTC.

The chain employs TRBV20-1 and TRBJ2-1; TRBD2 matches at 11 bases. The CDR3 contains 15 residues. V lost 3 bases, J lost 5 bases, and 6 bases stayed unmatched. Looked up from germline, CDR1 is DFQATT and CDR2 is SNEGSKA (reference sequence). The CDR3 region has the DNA TGCAGTGCTAGGAGTGTGACTAGCGGGAACAATGAGCAGTTCTTC. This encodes CSARSVTSGNNEQFF.

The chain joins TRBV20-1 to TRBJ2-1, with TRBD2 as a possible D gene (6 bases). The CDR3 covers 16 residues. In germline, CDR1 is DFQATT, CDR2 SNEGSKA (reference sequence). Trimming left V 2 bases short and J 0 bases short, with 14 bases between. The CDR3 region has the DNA TGCAGTGCTAGATCCCATCCCGGGAGCTCCTACAATGAGCAGTTCTTC. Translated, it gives CSARSHPGSSYNEQFF.

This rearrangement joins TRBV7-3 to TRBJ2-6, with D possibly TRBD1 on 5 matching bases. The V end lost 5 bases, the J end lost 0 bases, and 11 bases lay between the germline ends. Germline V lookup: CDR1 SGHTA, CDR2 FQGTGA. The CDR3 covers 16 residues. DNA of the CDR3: TGTGCCAGCAGCCTAAACAGGATCTCTGGGGCCAACGTCCTGACTTTC. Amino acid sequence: CASSLNRISGANVLTF. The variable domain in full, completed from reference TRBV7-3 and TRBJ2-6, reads GAGVSQTPSNKVTEKGKYVELRCDPISGHTALYWYRQSLGQGPEFLIYFQGTGAADDSGLPNDRFFAVRPEGSVSTLKIQRTERGDSAVYLCASSLNRISGANVLTFGAGSRLTVL.

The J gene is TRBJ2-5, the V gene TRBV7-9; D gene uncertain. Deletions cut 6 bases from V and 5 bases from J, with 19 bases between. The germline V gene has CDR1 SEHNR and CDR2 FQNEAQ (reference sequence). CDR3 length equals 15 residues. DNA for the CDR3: TGTGCCAGCAGTCCGTCTGGTGGCCTTGTGGAGACCCAGTACTTC. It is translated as CASSPSGGLVETQYF.

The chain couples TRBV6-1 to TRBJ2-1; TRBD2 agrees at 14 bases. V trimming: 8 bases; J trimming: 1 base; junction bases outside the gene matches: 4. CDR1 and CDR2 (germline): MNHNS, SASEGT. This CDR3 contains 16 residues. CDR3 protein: CASGTSGRGSYNEQFF. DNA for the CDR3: TGTGCCAGCGGGACTAGCGGGAGAGGATCCTACAATGAGCAGTTCTTC.

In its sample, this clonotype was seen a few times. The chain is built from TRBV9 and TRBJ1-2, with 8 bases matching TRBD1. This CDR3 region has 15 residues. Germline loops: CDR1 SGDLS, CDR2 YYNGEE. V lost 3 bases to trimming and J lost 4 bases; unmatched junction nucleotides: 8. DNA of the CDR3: TGTGCCAGCAGCGCGTGGGACAGGCCTGTCTATGGCTACACCTTC. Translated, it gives CASSAWDRPVYGYTF. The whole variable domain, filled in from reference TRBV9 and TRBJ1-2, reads DSGVTQTPKHLITATGQRVTLRCSPRSGDLSVYWYQQSLDQGLQFLIQYYNGEERAKGNILERFSAQQFPDLHSELNLSSLELGDSALYFCASSAWDRPVYGYTFGSGTRLTVV.

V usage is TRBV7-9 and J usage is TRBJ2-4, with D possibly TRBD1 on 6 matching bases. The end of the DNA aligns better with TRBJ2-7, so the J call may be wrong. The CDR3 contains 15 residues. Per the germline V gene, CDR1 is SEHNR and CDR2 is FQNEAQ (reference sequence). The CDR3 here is CASSLTTGPSYEQYF. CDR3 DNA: TGTGCCAGCAGCTTAACTACAGGGCCTTCCTACGAGCAGTACTTC.

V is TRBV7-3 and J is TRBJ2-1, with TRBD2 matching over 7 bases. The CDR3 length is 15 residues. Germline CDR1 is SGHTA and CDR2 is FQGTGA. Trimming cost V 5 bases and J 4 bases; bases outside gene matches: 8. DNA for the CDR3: TGTGCCAGCAGCCCGACTAGCCGTGCTTACAATGAGCAGTTCTTC. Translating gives CASSPTSRAYNEQFF. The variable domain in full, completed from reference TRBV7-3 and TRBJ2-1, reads GAGVSQTPSNKVTEKGKYVELRCDPISGHTALYWYRQSLGQGPEFLIYFQGTGAADDSGLPNDRFFAVRPEGSVSTLKIQRTERGDSAVYLCASSPTSRAYNEQFFGPGTRLTVL.

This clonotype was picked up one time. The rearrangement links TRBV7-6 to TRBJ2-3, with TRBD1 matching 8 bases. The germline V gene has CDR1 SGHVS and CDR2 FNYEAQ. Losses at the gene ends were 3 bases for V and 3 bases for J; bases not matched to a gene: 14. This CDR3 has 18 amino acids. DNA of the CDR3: TGTGCCAGCAGCTTTCTGGAGGACAGGGAACGGAGAACAGATACGCAGTATTTT. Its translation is CASSFLEDRERRTDTQYF.

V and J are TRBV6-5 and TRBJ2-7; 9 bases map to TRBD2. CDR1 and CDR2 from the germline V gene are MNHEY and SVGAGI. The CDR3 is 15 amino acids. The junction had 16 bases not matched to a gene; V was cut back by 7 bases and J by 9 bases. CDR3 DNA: TGTGCCAGCACCCCCACTGGGCTAGCGGGATTACGGCAGTACTTC. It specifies CASTPTGLAGLRQYF.

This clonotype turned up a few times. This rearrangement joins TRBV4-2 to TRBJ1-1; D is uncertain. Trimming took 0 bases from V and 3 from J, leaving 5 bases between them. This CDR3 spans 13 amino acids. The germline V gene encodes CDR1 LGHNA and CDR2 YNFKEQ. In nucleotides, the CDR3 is TGTGCCAGCAGCCAAGAGGCAGACACTGAAGCTTTCTTT. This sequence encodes CASSQEADTEAFF.

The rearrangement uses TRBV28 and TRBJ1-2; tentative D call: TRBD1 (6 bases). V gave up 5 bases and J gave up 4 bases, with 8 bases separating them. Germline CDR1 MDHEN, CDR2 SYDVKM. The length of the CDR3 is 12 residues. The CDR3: CASSKGVYGYTF. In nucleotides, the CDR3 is TGTGCCAGCAGTAAGGGGGTCTATGGCTACACCTTC.